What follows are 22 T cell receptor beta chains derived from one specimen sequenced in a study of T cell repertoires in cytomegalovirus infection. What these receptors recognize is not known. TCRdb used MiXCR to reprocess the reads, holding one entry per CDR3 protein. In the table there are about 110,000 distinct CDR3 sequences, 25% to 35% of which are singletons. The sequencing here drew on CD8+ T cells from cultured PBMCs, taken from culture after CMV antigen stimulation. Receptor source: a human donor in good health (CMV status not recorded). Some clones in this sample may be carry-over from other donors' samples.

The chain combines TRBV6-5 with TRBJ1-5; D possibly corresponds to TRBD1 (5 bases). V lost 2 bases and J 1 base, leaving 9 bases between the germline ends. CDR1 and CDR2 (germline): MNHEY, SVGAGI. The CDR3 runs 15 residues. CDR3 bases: TGTGCCAGCAGTTACACCCGGGACAGCAATCAGCCCCAGCATTTT. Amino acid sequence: CASSYTRDSNQPQHF.

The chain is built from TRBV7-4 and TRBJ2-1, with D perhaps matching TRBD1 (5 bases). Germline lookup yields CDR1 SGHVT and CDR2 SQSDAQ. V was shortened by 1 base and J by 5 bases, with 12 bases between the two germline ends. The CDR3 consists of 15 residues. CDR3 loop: CASSLVPRRDNEQFF. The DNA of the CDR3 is TGTGCCAGCAGCTTAGTCCCCCGCAGGGACAATGAGCAGTTCTTC.

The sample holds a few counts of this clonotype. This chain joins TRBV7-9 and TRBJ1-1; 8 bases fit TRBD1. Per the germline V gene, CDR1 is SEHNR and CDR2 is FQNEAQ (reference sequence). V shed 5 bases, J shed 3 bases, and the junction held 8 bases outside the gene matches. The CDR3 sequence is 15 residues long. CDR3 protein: CASSASTGVDTEAFF. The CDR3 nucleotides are TGTGCCAGCAGCGCTTCGACAGGGGTCGACACTGAAGCTTTCTTT.

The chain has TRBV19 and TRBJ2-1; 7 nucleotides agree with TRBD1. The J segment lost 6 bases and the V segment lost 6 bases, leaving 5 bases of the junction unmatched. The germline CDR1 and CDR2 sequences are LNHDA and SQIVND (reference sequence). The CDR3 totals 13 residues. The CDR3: CASRKGQLNEQFF. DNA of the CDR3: TGTGCCAGTAGGAAGGGACAGCTCAATGAGCAGTTCTTC.

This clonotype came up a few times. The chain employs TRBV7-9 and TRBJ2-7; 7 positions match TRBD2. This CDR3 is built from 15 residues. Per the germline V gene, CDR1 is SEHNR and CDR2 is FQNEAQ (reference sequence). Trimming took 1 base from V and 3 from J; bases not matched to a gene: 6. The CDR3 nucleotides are TGTGCCAGCAGCTTAGGGATTGGGGGGGACTACGAGCAGTACTTC. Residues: CASSLGIGGDYEQYF. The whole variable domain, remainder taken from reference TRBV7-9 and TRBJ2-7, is DTGVSQNPRHKITKRGQNVTFRCDPISEHNRLYWYRQTLGQGPEFLTYFQNEAQLEKSRLLSDRFSAERPKGSFSTLEIQRTEQGDSAMYLCASSLGIGGDYEQYFGPGTRLTVT.

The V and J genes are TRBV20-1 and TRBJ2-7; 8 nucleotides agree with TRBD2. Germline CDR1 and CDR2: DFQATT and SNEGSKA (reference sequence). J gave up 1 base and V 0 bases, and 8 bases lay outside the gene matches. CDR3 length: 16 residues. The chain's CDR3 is CSARDPGGGRSYEQYF. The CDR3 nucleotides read TGCAGTGCTAGAGATCCCGGGGGGGGGCGGTCCTACGAGCAGTACTTC.

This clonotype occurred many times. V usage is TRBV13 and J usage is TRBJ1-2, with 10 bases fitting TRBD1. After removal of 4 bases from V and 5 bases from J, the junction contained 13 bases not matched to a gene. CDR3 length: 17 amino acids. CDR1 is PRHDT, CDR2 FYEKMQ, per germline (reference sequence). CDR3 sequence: CASSSPGQGNGVYGYTF. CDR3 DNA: TGTGCCAGCAGCTCACCGGGACAGGGGAACGGGGTGTATGGCTACACCTTC.

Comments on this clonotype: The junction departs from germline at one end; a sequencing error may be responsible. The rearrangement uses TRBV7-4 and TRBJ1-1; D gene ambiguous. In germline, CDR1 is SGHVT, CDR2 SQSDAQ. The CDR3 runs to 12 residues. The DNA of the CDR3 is TGTGCCAGCAGCTTAGAGGCGCCTGAAGCTCTCTTT. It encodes CASSLEAPEALF.

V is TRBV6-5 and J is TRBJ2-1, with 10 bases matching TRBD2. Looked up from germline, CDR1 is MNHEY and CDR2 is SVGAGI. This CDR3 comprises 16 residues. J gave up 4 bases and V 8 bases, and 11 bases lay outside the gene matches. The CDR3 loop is CASHKRGGRRYNEQFF. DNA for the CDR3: TGTGCCAGCCACAAGCGGGGGGGCCGGAGGTACAATGAGCAGTTCTTC.

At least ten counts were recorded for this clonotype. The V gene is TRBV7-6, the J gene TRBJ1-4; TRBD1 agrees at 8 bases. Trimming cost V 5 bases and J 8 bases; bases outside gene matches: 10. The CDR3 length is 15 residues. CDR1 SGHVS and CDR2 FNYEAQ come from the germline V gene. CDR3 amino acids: CASSPSGQGKEKLFF. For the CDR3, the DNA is TGTGCCAGCAGCCCCTCCGGACAGGGAAAGGAAAAACTGTTTTTT.

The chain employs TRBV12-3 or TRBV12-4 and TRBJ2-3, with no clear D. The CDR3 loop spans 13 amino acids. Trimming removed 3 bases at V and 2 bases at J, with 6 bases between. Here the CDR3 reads CASSFLYTDTQYF. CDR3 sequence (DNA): TGTGCCAGCAGTTTTCTCTACACAGATACGCAGTATTTT.

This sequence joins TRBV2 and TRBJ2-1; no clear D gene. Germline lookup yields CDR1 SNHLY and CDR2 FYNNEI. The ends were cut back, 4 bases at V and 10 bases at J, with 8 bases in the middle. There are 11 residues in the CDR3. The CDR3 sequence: CASSVSAEQFF. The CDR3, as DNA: TGTGCCAGCAGTGTTTCGGCGGAGCAGTTCTTC. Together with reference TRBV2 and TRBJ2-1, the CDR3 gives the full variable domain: EPEVTQTPSHQVTQMGQEVILRCVPISNHLYFYWYRQILGQKVEFLVSFYNNEISEKSEIFDDQFSVERPDGSNFTLKIRSTKLEDSAMYFCASSVSAEQFFGPGTRLTVL.

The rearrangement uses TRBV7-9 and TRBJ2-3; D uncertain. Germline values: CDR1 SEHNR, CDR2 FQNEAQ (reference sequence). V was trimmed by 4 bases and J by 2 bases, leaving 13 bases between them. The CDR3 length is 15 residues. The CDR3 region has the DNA TGTGCCAGCAGCTCCCTGCGGCAGTCCACAGATACGCAGTATTTT. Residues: CASSSLRQSTDTQYF.

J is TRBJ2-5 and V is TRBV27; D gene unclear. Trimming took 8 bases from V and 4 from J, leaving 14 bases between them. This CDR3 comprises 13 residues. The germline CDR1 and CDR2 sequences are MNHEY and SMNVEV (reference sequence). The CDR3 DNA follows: TGTGCCAGCGGTTCCTCTAGTGCAGAGACCCAGTACTTC. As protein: CASGSSSAETQYF.

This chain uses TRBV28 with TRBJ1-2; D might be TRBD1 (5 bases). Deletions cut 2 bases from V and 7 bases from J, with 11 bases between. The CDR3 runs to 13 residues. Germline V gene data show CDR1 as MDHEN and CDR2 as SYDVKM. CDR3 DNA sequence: TGTGCCAGCAGTTTAGGGCAGGGATCTGGCTACACCTTC. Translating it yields CASSLGQGSGYTF.

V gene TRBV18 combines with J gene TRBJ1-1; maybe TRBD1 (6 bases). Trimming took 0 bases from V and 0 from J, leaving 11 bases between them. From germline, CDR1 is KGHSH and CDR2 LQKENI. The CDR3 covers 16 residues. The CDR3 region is CASSPPDSRMNTEAFF. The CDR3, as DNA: TGTGCCAGCTCACCACCGGACAGTCGCATGAACACTGAAGCTTTCTTT.

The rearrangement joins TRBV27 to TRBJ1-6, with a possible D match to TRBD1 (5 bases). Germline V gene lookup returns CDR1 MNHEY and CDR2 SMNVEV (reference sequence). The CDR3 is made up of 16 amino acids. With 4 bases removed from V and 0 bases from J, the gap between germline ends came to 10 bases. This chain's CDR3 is CASSSQGSSYNSPLHF. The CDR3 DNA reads TGTGCCAGCAGTTCCCAGGGTTCCTCCTATAATTCACCCCTCCACTTT.

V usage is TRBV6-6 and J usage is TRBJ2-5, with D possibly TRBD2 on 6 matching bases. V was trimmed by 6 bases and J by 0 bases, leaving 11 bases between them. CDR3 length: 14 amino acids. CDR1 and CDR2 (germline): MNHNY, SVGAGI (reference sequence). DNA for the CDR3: TGTGCCAGCAGCCTAGCGTCGTACCAAGAGACCCAGTACTTC. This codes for CASSLASYQETQYF.

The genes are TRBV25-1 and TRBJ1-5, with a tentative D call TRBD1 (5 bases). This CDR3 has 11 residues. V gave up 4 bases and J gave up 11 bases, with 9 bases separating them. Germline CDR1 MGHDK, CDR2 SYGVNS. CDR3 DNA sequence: TGTGCCAGCAGTGTCGGGACTTCCCAGCATTTT. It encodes CASSVGTSQHF.

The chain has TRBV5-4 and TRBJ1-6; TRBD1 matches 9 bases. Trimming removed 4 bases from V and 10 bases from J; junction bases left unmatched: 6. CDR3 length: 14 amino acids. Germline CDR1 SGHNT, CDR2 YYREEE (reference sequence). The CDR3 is CASSTGQGQSPLHF. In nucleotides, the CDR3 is TGTGCCAGCAGCACTGGACAGGGGCAATCACCCCTCCACTTT. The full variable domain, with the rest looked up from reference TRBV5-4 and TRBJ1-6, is ETGVTQSPTHLIKTRGQQVTLRCSSQSGHNTVSWYQQALGQGPQFIFQYYREEENGRGNFPPRFSGLQFPNYSSELNVNALELDDSALYLCASSTGQGQSPLHFGNGTRLTVT.

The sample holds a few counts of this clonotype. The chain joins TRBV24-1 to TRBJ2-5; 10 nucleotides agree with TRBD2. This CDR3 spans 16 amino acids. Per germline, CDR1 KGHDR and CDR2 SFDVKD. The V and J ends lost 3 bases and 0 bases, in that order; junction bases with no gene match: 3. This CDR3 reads CATSDLAGEYQETQYF. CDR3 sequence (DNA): TGTGCCACCAGTGATCTAGCGGGGGAGTACCAAGAGACCCAGTACTTC.

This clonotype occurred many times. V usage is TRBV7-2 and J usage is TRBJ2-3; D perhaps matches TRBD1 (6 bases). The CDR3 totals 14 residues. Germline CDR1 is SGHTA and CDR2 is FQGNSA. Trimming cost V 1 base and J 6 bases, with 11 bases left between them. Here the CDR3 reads CASSLGGTTDTQYF. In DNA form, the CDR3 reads TGTGCCAGCAGCTTAGGGGGGACAACCGATACGCAGTATTTT.